This entry is about one T cell receptor (beta chain). This specimen belongs to a study of blood T cell repertoires in COVID-19. The CDR3 consists of 12 residues. CDR1 is GTSNPN, CDR2 SVGIG, per germline (reference sequence). V was clipped by 3 bases and J by 2 bases; unmatched bases: 1. Symptom resolution, clearance, or two negative PCRs marked the recovered donors of Cohort 3. Under the authors' procedure: The assay estimated nucleated cells by amplifying reference gene primers. The table came from immunoSEQ multiplex PCR; TCRdb's copy has only in-frame clones and leaves some out. D and trimming were read from the DNA, whereas the V and J calls and clone size are those reported in that table. The table includes approximately 360,000 clones, around 83% detected once.

The J gene is TRBJ2-7, the V gene TRBV30; 7 bases map to TRBD2. Material: PBMCs or T cells enriched from blood (not recorded which). The receptor's source is a woman in her 50s who had recovered from COVID-19. CDR3 loop: CAWSREAYEQYF. CDR3 coding DNA: TGTGCCTGGAGCCGGGAGGCCTACGAGCAGTACTTC.